These T cell receptor beta chains were read from a single sample in a study of CD8+CD57+ T cells in acquired aplastic anemia. TCRdb processed the reads anew with MiXCR; each CDR3 protein has one entry. The data hold fewer than 200,000 distinct CDR3 sequences, with around half observed a single time. Sequenced input: sorted CD4+, CD8+, or CD8+CD57+ T cells (not recorded which) from PBMCs. The receptor source for this set is a human donor with aplastic anemia. The CDR3 runs from the conserved cysteine through the conserved F or W. Each record gives: D gene, V gene, J gene, clone size, CDR3 DNA, CDR3 protein. The D gene is left open where the match is weak. Size tells how often a clone was seen (once, few, many) or the class of an expanded clone, and some rows leave it out.

-	TRBV12-3/TRBV12-4	TRBJ2-3	-	TGTGCCAGCAGTTTAAGGGGGGGGTTTTCTAGCACAGATACGCAGTATTTT	CASSLRGGFSSTDTQYF
-	TRBV20-1	TRBJ1-2	many	TGCAGTGCTAGAGCGGGGGAGGGCTATGGCTACACCTTC	CSARAGEGYGYTF
-	TRBV29-1	TRBJ1-1	-	TGCAGCGTTGTCGAATATGAAGCTTTCTTT	CSVVEYEAFF
-	TRBV12-3/TRBV12-4	TRBJ2-7	-	TGTGCCAGCAGTGGGGGAGCTAGCTCCTACGAGCAGTACTTC	CASSGGASSYEQYF
-	TRBV27	TRBJ1-4	few	TGTGCCAGCAGCCACGGACCGAATGAAAAACTGTTTTTT	CASSHGPNEKLFF
TRBD2	TRBV19	TRBJ2-7	once	TGTGCCAGTAGTGTCGGGAGGGTGGTATCCGAGCAGTACTTC	CASSVGRVVSEQYF
TRBD1	TRBV2	TRBJ2-7	-	TGTGCCAGCAGCAGGACAGGGGGCTACCTGATCTCCTACGAGCAGTACTTC	CASSRTGGYLISYEQYF
-	TRBV6-1	TRBJ2-1	few	TGTGCCAGCAGTGAAGCGCTGATGAAGACAGCAGACAATGAGCAGTTCTTC	CASSEALMKTADNEQFF
TRBD2	TRBV20-1	TRBJ2-3	many	TGCAGCTCTAGCGGGGGGGCGACTGATACGCAGTATTTT	CSSSGGATDTQYF
-	TRBV2	TRBJ1-2	-	TGTGCCAGCAGTCCCACACGACAGGACTATGGCTACACCTTC	CASSPTRQDYGYTF
-	TRBV20-1	TRBJ2-1	-	TGCAGTGCTAGACTGCGCTACTCCTACAATGAGCAGTTCTTC	CSARLRYSYNEQFF
-	TRBV7-8	TRBJ1-6	few	TGTGCCAGCAGCCCCGGGACGGTTTCCTATAATTCACCCCTCCACTTT	CASSPGTVSYNSPLHF
-	TRBV10-3	TRBJ2-5	few	TGTGCCAGCAGACTAACAGGGTCGGGGGAGACCCAGTACTTC	CASRLTGSGETQYF
TRBD2	TRBV5-8	TRBJ2-6	many	TGTGCCAGCAGCTTGAGCGGGGATGGGGCCAACGTCCTGACTTTC	CASSLSGDGANVLTF
TRBD1	TRBV6-1	TRBJ2-7	few	TGTGCCAGCAGTCTTTTTTCGGGGACACAGGGGCCCTACGAGCAGTACTTC	CASSLFSGTQGPYEQYF
TRBD1	TRBV5-8	TRBJ2-5	many	TGTGCCAGCAGCCCACAGGGGGTCCCGGAGACCCAGTACTTC	CASSPQGVPETQYF
-	TRBV6-1	TRBJ1-3	-	TGTGCCAGCAGTGTCCGCGGGGATAGAGGAAACACCATACATTTT	CASSVRGDRGNTIHF
-	TRBV6-1	TRBJ2-7	many	TGTGCCAGCAGAGGGGCTCCGGCGGTGGGAGAGCAGTACTTC	CASRGAPAVGEQYF
-	TRBV20-1	TRBJ2-1	many	TGCAGTGCGCCGCTAGGTGATGGGGATGAGCAGTTCTTC	CSAPLGDGDEQFF
-	TRBV5-5	TRBJ1-1	-	TGTGCCAGCAGCTTGGCGGAGATTCTATCGTCGTCTTCCACTGAAGCTTTCTTT	CASSLAEILSSSSTEAFF
TRBD1	TRBV15	TRBJ1-1	-	TGTGCCACCAGCAGAGAGAGGGGGCTAGGTGAAGCTTTCTTT	CATSRERGLGEAFF
TRBD1	TRBV6-1	TRBJ1-5	-	TGTGCCAGCAGTCCCGTACAGGGGACGTATCAGCCCCAGCATTTT	CASSPVQGTYQPQHF
-	TRBV4-2	TRBJ2-1	-	TGTGCCAGCAGCCAAACAGGGAGCACCTACAATGAGCAGTTCTTC	CASSQTGSTYNEQFF
-	TRBV7-9	TRBJ2-3	many	TGTGCCAGCAGCTTGGGGGGCCCAGATACGCAGTATTTT	CASSLGGPDTQYF
-	TRBV2	TRBJ2-1	-	TGTGCCAGCAGAAACACCCTGGGCAATGAGCGGTTCTTC	CASRNTLGNERFF
-	TRBV18	TRBJ2-5	few	TGTGCCAGCTCACCAGGTCGAGAGACCCAGTACTTC	CASSPGRETQYF
TRBD2	TRBV20-1	TRBJ2-3	many	TGCAGTGCTGGGCTAGCGGGGGGGGGGAACACAGATACGCAGTATTTT	CSAGLAGGGNTDTQYF
-	TRBV20-1	TRBJ1-4	many	TGCAGTTCCCAGAGACTTAATGAAAAACTGTTTTTT	CSSQRLNEKLFF
-	TRBV5-1	TRBJ1-1	-	TGCGCCAGCAGCTTGGCCCCTCAAAACGTAGGTACGTACACTGAAGCTTTCTTT	CASSLAPQNVGTYTEAFF
-	TRBV11-3	TRBJ1-2	-	TGTGCCAGCAGCTTAGGATCAGGGGCGGGCTATGGCTACACCTTC	CASSLGSGAGYGYTF
TRBD1	TRBV5-4	TRBJ1-1	many	TGTGCCAGCACCTCTGGCGGACAGGGCAACACTGAAGCTTTCTTT	CASTSGGQGNTEAFF
-	TRBV2	TRBJ1-1	few	TGTGCCAGCAGTGGTAGGGCGGAAGCTTTCTTT	CASSGRAEAFF
-	TRBV2	TRBJ1-3	many	TGTGCCAGCACCCCGGGCCTCTCTGGAAACACCATATATTTT	CASTPGLSGNTIYF
TRBD1	TRBV11-1	TRBJ1-5	-	TGTGCCAGCAGCTTAGGGGTGGGACAGGGAGGCGATCAGCCCCAGCATTTT	CASSLGVGQGGDQPQHF
-	TRBV5-1	TRBJ1-1	many	TGCGCCAGCAGCTTGGGGGCGCGGAACACTGAAGCTTTCTTT	CASSLGARNTEAFF
TRBD1	TRBV5-6	TRBJ1-6	many	TGTGCCAGCAGCGTGGTTGGACAGGGGGCACGTTCACCCCTCCACTTT	CASSVVGQGARSPLHF
-	TRBV29-1	TRBJ2-1	once	TGCAGCGTTGATTACGTATGGGCCCTCTACAATGAGCAGTTCTTC	CSVDYVWALYNEQFF
-	TRBV7-3	TRBJ2-1	-	TGTGCCAGCAGCTTAATCGGGCGAGCCTACAATGAGCAGTTCTTC	CASSLIGRAYNEQFF
TRBD1	TRBV20-1	TRBJ1-6	once	TGCAGTGCTAGGCCCCCGGGACAGGGGAATTCACCCCTCCACTTT	CSARPPGQGNSPLHF
-	TRBV6-1	TRBJ1-5	few	TGTGCCAGCAGTACCCCGGGGGGGGAGAATCAGCCCCAGCATTTT	CASSTPGGENQPQHF
TRBD2	TRBV6-1	TRBJ2-3	-	TGTGCCAGCAGCCGCCTTGGGGGGGGGGCAGATACGCAGTATTTT	CASSRLGGGADTQYF
-	TRBV2	TRBJ1-4	many	TGTGCCAGCAGTGTGGGCGAAAAACTGTTTTTT	CASSVGEKLFF
-	TRBV13	TRBJ2-5	many	TGTGCCAGCAGCTTAGAGTGGGGGTCCCAAGAGACCCAGTACTTC	CASSLEWGSQETQYF